This T cell receptor beta chain was recorded in a study of cytomegalovirus exposure and HLA in healthy donors. General observations from the study: Later analysis associated a missense DCLRE1C variant with TCR beta V- and J-gene trimming. Cytomegalovirus-associated status was assigned to about 180 TCR beta chains. A later analysis showed HLA-associated TCR beta chains outstripping equally common others in clonal expansion. Accurate HLA-A and HLA-B prediction from TCR beta sequences was reported for most subjects.

Turning to this clone: The antigen remains undetermined.

It was with 60 Vbeta and 13 Jbeta primers that the PCR ran. The table came from immunoSEQ multiplex PCR; TCRdb's copy has only in-frame clones and leaves some out. The data contain about 110,000 clones, 60% to 85% of them singletons. V was clipped by 5 bases and J by 7 bases; unmatched bases: 9. CDR1 MNHEY and CDR2 SMNVEV come from the germline V gene (reference sequence). CDR3 length equals 16 residues. The sample consisted of PBMCs. The chain has TRBV27 and TRBJ2-2; 11 bases are shared with TRBD2. The TCR comes from a female donor in good health and CMV-seropositive. The DNA for the CDR3 is TGTGCCAGCAGTCCATTAGCGGGGGGGCTTAACGGGGAGCTGTTTTTT. Translating it yields CASSPLAGGLNGELFF.